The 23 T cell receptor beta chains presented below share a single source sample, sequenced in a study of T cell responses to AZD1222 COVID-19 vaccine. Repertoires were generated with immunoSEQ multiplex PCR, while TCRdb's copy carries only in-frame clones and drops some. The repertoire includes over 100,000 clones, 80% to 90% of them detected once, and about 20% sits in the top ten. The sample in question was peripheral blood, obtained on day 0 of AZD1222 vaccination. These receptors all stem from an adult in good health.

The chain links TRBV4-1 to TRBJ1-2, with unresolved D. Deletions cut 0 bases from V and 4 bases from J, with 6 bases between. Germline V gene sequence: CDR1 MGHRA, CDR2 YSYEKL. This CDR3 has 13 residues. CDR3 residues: CASSQDPFYGYTF. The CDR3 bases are TGCGCCAGCAGCCAAGATCCATTCTATGGCTACACCTTC.

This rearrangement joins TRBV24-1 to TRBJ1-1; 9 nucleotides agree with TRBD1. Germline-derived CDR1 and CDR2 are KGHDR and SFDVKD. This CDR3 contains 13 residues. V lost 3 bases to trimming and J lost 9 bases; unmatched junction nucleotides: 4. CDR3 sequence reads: CATSDPNRGQAFF. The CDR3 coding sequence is TGTGCCACCAGTGATCCTAACAGGGGGCAAGCTTTCTTT.

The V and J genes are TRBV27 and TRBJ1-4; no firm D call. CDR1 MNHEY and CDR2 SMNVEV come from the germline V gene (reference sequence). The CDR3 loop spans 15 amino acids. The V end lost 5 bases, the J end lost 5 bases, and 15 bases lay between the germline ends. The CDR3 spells CASSRGRFTNEKLFF. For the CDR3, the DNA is TGTGCCAGCAGTCGAGGCAGGTTTACGAATGAAAAACTGTTTTTT.

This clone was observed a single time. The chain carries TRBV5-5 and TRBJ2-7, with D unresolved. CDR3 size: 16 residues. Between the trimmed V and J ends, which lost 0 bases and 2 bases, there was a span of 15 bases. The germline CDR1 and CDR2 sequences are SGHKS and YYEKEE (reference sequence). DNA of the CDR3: TGTGCCAGCAGCTTGGAGTGGTCAGGCTATACCTACGAGCAGTACTTC. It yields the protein CASSLEWSGYTYEQYF.

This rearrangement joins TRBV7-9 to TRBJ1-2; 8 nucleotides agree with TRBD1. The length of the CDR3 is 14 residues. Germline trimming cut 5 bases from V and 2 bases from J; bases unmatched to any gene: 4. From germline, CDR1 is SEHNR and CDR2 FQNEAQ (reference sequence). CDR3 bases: TGTGCCAGCAGCGTAAGGACAGGGAACTATGGCTACACCTTC. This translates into CASSVRTGNYGYTF.

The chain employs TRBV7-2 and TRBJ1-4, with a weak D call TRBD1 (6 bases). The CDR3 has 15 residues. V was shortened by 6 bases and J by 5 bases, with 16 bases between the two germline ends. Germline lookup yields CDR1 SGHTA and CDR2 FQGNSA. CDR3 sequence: CASRKYSGANEKLFF. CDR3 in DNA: TGTGCCAGCAGGAAGTATTCAGGGGCAAATGAAAAACTGTTTTTT.

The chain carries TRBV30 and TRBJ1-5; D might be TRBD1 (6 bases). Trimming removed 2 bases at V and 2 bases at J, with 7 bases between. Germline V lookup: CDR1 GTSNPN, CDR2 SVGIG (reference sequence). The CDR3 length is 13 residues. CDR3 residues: CAWSYRGNQPQHF. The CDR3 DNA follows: TGTGCCTGGAGTTACAGGGGCAATCAGCCCCAGCATTTT.

The CDR3 is CASSFRQPGRHEQYF. The CDR3 DNA follows: TGTGCCAGCAGTTTCAGACAACCTGGCCGGCACGAGCAGTACTTC. The chain recombines TRBV28 with TRBJ2-7; D is unresolved. The CDR3 is 15 amino acids. Deletions cut 3 bases from V and 5 bases from J, with 17 bases between. The germline V gene has CDR1 MDHEN and CDR2 SYDVKM.

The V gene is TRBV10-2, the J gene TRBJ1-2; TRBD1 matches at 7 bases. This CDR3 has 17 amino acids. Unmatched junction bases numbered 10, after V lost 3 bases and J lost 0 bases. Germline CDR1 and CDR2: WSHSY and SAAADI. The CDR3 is CASSDTDPGQTNYGYTF. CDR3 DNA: TGCGCCAGCAGTGACACAGATCCGGGACAGACTAACTATGGCTACACCTTC.

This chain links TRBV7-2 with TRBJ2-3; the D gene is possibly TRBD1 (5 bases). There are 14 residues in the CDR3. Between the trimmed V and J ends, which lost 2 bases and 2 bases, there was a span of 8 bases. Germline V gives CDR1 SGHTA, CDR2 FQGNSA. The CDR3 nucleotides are TGTGCCAGCAGCTTACCAGGGAACACAGATACGCAGTATTTT. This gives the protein CASSLPGNTDTQYF.

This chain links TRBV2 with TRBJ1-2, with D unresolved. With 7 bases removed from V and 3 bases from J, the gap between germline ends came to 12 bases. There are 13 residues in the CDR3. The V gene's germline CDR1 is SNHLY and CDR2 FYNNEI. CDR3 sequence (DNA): TGTGCCAGCAACCGGGAATCGGACTATGGCTACACCTTC. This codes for CASNRESDYGYTF.

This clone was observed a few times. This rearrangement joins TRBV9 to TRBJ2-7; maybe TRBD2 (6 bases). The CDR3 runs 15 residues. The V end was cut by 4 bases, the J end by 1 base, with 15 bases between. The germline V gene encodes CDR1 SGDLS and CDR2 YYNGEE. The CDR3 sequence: CASSLSLGGSYEQYF. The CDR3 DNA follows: TGTGCCAGCAGCTTGTCTCTGGGGGGATCCTACGAGCAGTACTTC. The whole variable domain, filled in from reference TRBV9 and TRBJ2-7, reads DSGVTQTPKHLITATGQRVTLRCSPRSGDLSVYWYQQSLDQGLQFLIQYYNGEERAKGNILERFSAQQFPDLHSELNLSSLELGDSALYFCASSLSLGGSYEQYFGPGTRLTVT.

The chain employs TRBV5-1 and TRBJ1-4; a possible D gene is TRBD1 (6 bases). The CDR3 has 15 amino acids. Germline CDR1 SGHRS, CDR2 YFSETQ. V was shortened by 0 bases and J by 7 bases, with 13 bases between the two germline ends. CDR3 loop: CASSLVGGRGEKLFF. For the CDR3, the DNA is TGCGCCAGCAGCTTGGTTGGGGGCCGGGGTGAAAAACTGTTTTTT.

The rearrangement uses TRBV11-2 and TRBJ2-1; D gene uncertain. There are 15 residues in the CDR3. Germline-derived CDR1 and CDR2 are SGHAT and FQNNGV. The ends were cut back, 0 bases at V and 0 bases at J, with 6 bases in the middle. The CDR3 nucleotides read TGTGCCAGCAGCTTAGATGGCCTCTCCTACAATGAGCAGTTCTTC. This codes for CASSLDGLSYNEQFF.

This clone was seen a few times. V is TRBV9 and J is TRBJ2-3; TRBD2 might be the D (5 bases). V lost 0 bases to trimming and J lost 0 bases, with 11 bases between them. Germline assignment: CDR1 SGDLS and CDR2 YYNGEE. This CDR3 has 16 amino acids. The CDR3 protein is CASSVAGILSTDTQYF. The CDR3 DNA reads TGTGCCAGCAGCGTAGCGGGGATCCTTAGCACAGATACGCAGTATTTT. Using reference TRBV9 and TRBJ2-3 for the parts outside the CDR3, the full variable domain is DSGVTQTPKHLITATGQRVTLRCSPRSGDLSVYWYQQSLDQGLQFLIQYYNGEERAKGNILERFSAQQFPDLHSELNLSSLELGDSALYFCASSVAGILSTDTQYFGPGTRLTVL.

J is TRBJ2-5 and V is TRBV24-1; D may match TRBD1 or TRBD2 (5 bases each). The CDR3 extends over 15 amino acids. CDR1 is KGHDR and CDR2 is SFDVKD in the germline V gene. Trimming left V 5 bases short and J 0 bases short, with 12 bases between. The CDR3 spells CATSGYGTDQETQYF. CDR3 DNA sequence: TGTGCCACCAGTGGATACGGGACGGACCAAGAGACCCAGTACTTC.

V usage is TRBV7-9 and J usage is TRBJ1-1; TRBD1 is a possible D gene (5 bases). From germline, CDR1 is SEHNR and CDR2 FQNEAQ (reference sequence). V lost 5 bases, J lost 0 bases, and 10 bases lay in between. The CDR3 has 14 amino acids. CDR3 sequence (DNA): TGTGCCAGCAGCGCCAGGGCATTGAACACTGAAGCTTTCTTT. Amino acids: CASSARALNTEAFF. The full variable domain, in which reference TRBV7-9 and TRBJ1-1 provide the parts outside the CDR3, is DTGVSQNPRHKITKRGQNVTFRCDPISEHNRLYWYRQTLGQGPEFLTYFQNEAQLEKSRLLSDRFSAERPKGSFSTLEIQRTEQGDSAMYLCASSARALNTEAFFGQGTRLTVV.

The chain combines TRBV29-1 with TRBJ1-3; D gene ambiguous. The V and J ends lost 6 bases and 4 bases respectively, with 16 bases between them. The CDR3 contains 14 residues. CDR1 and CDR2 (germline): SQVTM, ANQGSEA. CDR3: CSVAEFGQGNTIYF. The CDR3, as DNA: TGCAGCGTCGCTGAATTCGGGCAGGGAAACACCATATATTTT.

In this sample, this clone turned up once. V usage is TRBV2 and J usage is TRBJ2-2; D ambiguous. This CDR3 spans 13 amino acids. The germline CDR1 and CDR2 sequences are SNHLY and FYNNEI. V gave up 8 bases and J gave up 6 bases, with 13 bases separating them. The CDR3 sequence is CASALIRAGELFF. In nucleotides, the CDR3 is TGTGCCAGCGCCCTAATTAGGGCCGGGGAGCTGTTTTTT.

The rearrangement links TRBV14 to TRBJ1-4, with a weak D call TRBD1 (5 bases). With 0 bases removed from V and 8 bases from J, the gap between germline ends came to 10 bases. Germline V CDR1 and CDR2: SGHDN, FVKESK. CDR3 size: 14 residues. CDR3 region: CASSQDYRGEKLFF. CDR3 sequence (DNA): TGTGCCAGCAGCCAAGATTACCGGGGGGAAAAACTGTTTTTT. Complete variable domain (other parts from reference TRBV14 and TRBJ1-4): EAGVTQFPSHSVIEKGQTVTLRCDPISGHDNLYWYRRVMGKEIKFLLHFVKESKQDESGMPNNRFLAERTGGTYSTLKVQPAELEDSGVYFCASSQDYRGEKLFFGSGTQLSVL.

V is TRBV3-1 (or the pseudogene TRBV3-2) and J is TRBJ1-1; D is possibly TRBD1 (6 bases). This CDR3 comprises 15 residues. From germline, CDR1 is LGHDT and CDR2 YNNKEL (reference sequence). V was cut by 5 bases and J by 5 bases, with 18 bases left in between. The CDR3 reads CASSSTGIWGTEAFF. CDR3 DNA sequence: TGTGCCAGCAGCTCTACAGGGATTTGGGGAACTGAAGCTTTCTTT.

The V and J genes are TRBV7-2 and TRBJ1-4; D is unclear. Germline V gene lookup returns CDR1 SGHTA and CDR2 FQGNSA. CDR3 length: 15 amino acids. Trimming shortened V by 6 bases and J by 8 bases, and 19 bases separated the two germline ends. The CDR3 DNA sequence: TGTGCCAGCAGACCCTTGGACCTTGAGGACGAAAAACTGTTTTTT. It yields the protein CASRPLDLEDEKLFF.

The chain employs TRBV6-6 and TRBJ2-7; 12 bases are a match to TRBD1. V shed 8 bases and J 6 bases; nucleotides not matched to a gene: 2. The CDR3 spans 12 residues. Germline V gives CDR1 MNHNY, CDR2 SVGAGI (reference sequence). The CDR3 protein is CASRDRGREQYF. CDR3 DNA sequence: TGTGCCAGCCGGGACAGGGGGCGCGAGCAGTACTTC.